Listed below are T cell receptor beta chains from one sample, sequenced in a study of breast tumors, draining lymph nodes, adjacent tissues. Via MiXCR, TCRdb re-called the multiplex PCR reads, giving one row per CDR3 protein. Of some 250,000 distinct CDR3 sequences listed, under 40% are singletons. Sequencing was performed on axillary lymph node tissue. Source of these receptors: a female donor with breast cancer. Some clones in this sample may be carry-over from other donors' samples. Both conserved end residues are part of each CDR3. D genes are given only for firm matches. Expanded clones get a size class; other rows say once, few or many, or leave the size out.

d_call: TRBD2; clone_size: NA; v_call: TRBV20-1; j_call: TRBJ2-3; cdr3_length: 16; cdr3_nt: TGCAGTGCTAGCCCTGGGACTAGCGGCGGGGCAGATACGCAGTATTTT; cdr3_aa: CSASPGTSGGADTQYF
d_call: NA; clone_size: NA; v_call: TRBV19; j_call: TRBJ2-1; cdr3_length: 16; cdr3_nt: TGTGCCTGGAGTGCCCTCGGGGCTAGCGACCACAATGAGCAGTTCTTC; cdr3_aa: CAWSALGASDHNEQFF
d_call: TRBD1; clone_size: many; v_call: TRBV20-1; j_call: TRBJ2-1; cdr3_length: 16; cdr3_nt: TGCAGTGCTAGGGTTATGACAGGGGCGGGCTACAATGAGCAGTTCTTC; cdr3_aa: CSARVMTGAGYNEQFF
d_call: TRBD2; clone_size: NA; v_call: TRBV7-2; j_call: TRBJ2-7; cdr3_length: 18; cdr3_nt: TGTGCCAGCAGCTTAACAGCGGGAGCGGCCACCATCTCCCACGAGCAGTACTTC; cdr3_aa: CASSLTAGAATISHEQYF
d_call: NA; clone_size: many; v_call: TRBV10-3; j_call: TRBJ2-7; cdr3_length: 16; cdr3_nt: TGTGCCATCAGTGAGTCGCCGGGACGGCTCTCCTACGAGCAGTACTTC; cdr3_aa: CAISESPGRLSYEQYF
d_call: NA; clone_size: many; v_call: TRBV12-3/TRBV12-4; j_call: TRBJ2-1; cdr3_length: 11; cdr3_nt: TGTGCCAGCAGTTTTGAGGATGAGCAGTTCTTC; cdr3_aa: CASSFEDEQFF
d_call: TRBD2; clone_size: NA; v_call: TRBV7-9; j_call: TRBJ2-5; cdr3_length: 17; cdr3_nt: TGTGCCAGCAGAATGGTCAATAGCGGGAGGATTGATGAGACCCAGTACTTC; cdr3_aa: CASRMVNSGRIDETQYF
d_call: TRBD1; clone_size: NA; v_call: TRBV11-3; j_call: TRBJ2-2; cdr3_length: 17; cdr3_nt: TGTGCCAGCAGCCCATATGCGGGACAGGGTCTGGTCGGGGAGCTGTTTTTT; cdr3_aa: CASSPYAGQGLVGELFF
d_call: NA; clone_size: NA; v_call: TRBV19; j_call: TRBJ2-5; cdr3_length: 12; cdr3_nt: TGTGCCAGTAGTATGGTCTCCGAGACCCAGTACTTC; cdr3_aa: CASSMVSETQYF
d_call: NA; clone_size: NA; v_call: TRBV10-3; j_call: TRBJ2-3; cdr3_length: 15; cdr3_nt: TGTGCCATCAGTGATCTGGGCTCGAGCACAGGTACGCGGTATTTT; cdr3_aa: CAISDLGSSTGTRYF
d_call: NA; clone_size: many; v_call: TRBV29-1; j_call: TRBJ2-1; cdr3_length: 16; cdr3_nt: TGCAGCGCTGTCCTATTCGACACCCTCTCCTACAATGAGCAGTTCTTC; cdr3_aa: CSAVLFDTLSYNEQFF
d_call: TRBD1; clone_size: NA; v_call: TRBV3-1; j_call: TRBJ1-2; cdr3_length: 14; cdr3_nt: TGTGCCAGCAGGCGGACAGGGGGCGGCTATGGCTACACCTTC; cdr3_aa: CASRRTGGGYGYTF
d_call: NA; clone_size: many; v_call: TRBV3-1; j_call: TRBJ1-6; cdr3_length: 16; cdr3_nt: TGTGCCAGCAGCCGCCAGGGAGGGTCCTTTAATTCACCCCTCCACTTT; cdr3_aa: CASSRQGGSFNSPLHF
d_call: NA; clone_size: NA; v_call: TRBV15; j_call: TRBJ2-1; cdr3_length: 13; cdr3_nt: TGTGCCACCAGCAGCTTAGTATCCCATGAGCAGTTCTTC; cdr3_aa: CATSSLVSHEQFF
d_call: TRBD2; clone_size: few; v_call: TRBV12-3/TRBV12-4; j_call: TRBJ2-3; cdr3_length: 15; cdr3_nt: TGTGCCAGCAGTTTCGGGGGGGGGATACCGTCTACGCAGTATTTT; cdr3_aa: CASSFGGGIPSTQYF
d_call: NA; clone_size: many; v_call: TRBV13; j_call: TRBJ1-2; cdr3_length: 15; cdr3_nt: TGTGCCAGCAGCTCCAAACCGACAGATACCTATGGCTACACCTTC; cdr3_aa: CASSSKPTDTYGYTF
d_call: NA; clone_size: many; v_call: TRBV20-1; j_call: TRBJ1-4; cdr3_length: 15; cdr3_nt: TGCAGTGCTAGAAGAGGCGGGCCTCCTAATGAAAAACTGTTTTTT; cdr3_aa: CSARRGGPPNEKLFF
d_call: NA; clone_size: many; v_call: TRBV12-3/TRBV12-4; j_call: TRBJ2-7; cdr3_length: 12; cdr3_nt: TGTGCCAGCAGTTTCCGGGGGCCCGAGCAGTACTTC; cdr3_aa: CASSFRGPEQYF
d_call: NA; clone_size: NA; v_call: TRBV10-3; j_call: TRBJ2-7; cdr3_length: 13; cdr3_nt: TGTGCCGTCAGGAAGGGCGGCTCCTACGAGCAGTACTTC; cdr3_aa: CAVRKGGSYEQYF
d_call: TRBD1; clone_size: NA; v_call: TRBV10-3; j_call: TRBJ1-2; cdr3_length: 12; cdr3_nt: TGTGCCACCTCCGGGACAGGGGATTCTCCCACCTTC; cdr3_aa: CATSGTGDSPTF
d_call: TRBD2; clone_size: many; v_call: TRBV20-1; j_call: TRBJ2-7; cdr3_length: 15; cdr3_nt: TGCAGTGCTTGGGGACTAGCGGAGGACTCCTACGAGCAGTACTTC; cdr3_aa: CSAWGLAEDSYEQYF
d_call: TRBD1; clone_size: NA; v_call: TRBV6-5; j_call: TRBJ1-6; cdr3_length: 12; cdr3_nt: TGTGCCAGCAGCACGGACAGGGGGCCCCTCCACTTT; cdr3_aa: CASSTDRGPLHF
d_call: NA; clone_size: many; v_call: TRBV20-1; j_call: TRBJ1-2; cdr3_length: 13; cdr3_nt: TGCAGTGCACCTCGGGGGGCAGGCTATGGCTACACCTTC; cdr3_aa: CSAPRGAGYGYTF
d_call: TRBD1; clone_size: NA; v_call: TRBV6-5; j_call: TRBJ2-6; cdr3_length: 15; cdr3_nt: TGTGCCAGCAGGCTACAGGGGCATGGGGCCAACGTCCTGACTTTC; cdr3_aa: CASRLQGHGANVLTF
d_call: NA; clone_size: many; v_call: TRBV19; j_call: TRBJ1-3; cdr3_length: 15; cdr3_nt: TGTGCCAGTAGTCCCACGGCAGGCTCTGGAAACACCATATATTTT; cdr3_aa: CASSPTAGSGNTIYF
d_call: NA; clone_size: many; v_call: TRBV4-1; j_call: TRBJ1-5; cdr3_length: 13; cdr3_nt: TGCGCCAGCAGCCAAGAGGGGATTCAGCCCCAGCATTTT; cdr3_aa: CASSQEGIQPQHF
d_call: NA; clone_size: NA; v_call: TRBV20-1; j_call: TRBJ2-3; cdr3_length: 15; cdr3_nt: TGCAGTGCTAGAAGTGGGGGCTTTAGCACAGATACGCAGTATTTT; cdr3_aa: CSARSGGFSTDTQYF